A selection of T cell receptor beta chains follows, all from one sample in a study of monozygotic twins with inflammatory bowel disease. With the 5' RACE reads reprocessed, TCRdb shows one record per CDR3 protein and no DNA. The repertoire table contains nearly 450,000 distinct CDR3 sequences. What was sequenced was blood. The receptors originated from a human donor with ulcerative colitis or Crohn's disease, or a healthy co-twin of an affected twin (not recorded which). CDR3s include the opening cysteine and the closing phenylalanine or tryptophan.

V	J	CDR3
TRBV5-6	TRBJ2-1	CASSLTFSSSYNEQFF
TRBV4-3	TRBJ1-5	CASSQSSSNQPQHF
TRBV10-3	TRBJ2-2	CAISEYPTNTGELFF
TRBV20-1	TRBJ2-1	CSARDPLAGNEQFF
TRBV12-3/TRBV12-4	TRBJ2-2	CASSSTQGTGELFF
TRBV2	TRBJ1-1	CASNRQGPENTEAFF
TRBV18	TRBJ2-5	CASSPRTGVYQETQYF
TRBV30	TRBJ2-5	CAWSYGGLPETQYF
TRBV5-5	TRBJ1-6	CASSASMVLTNSPLHF
TRBV11-2	TRBJ2-3	CASSSGTSGRGDTQYF
TRBV30	TRBJ2-5	CAWKGQPRETQYF
TRBV28	TRBJ2-1	CVSSPSPGTRYNEQFF
TRBV7-2	TRBJ2-1	CASRKAGGRNNEQFF
TRBV7-9	TRBJ2-2	CASSPWTENTGELFF
TRBV5-4	TRBJ2-1	CASTPGYSGSSYNEQFF
TRBV28	TRBJ2-2	CASSPWAGELFF
TRBV5-6	TRBJ1-1	CASSSPNRYQTEAFF
TRBV4-3	TRBJ2-7	CASSQLTGSSYEQYF
TRBV5-1	TRBJ2-1	CASSFTSGSSYNEQFF
TRBV24-1	TRBJ2-1	CATSDSLAGGRNEQFF
TRBV5-1	TRBJ2-5	CASSTWTGSQETQYF
TRBV4-1	TRBJ2-7	CASSLTSGGMEQYF
TRBV6-5	TRBJ1-5	CASSYGVQQVQPQHF
TRBV4-1	TRBJ2-6	CASSPPTWGGEAGANVLTF
TRBV6-5	TRBJ2-3	CASKILNTDTQYF
TRBV20-1	TRBJ2-7	CSARGQTPGYEQYF
TRBV25-1	TRBJ2-7	CASTPVGISDEQYF
TRBV29-1	TRBJ2-1	CSAGGSTDEQFF
TRBV27	TRBJ2-3	CASRLPGGRASDTQYF
TRBV5-1	TRBJ1-2	CASSLTTDRFYGYTF
TRBV20-1	TRBJ2-3	CSAAGGASTDTQYF
TRBV10-3	TRBJ2-7	CAISDGTSDEQYF
TRBV16	TRBJ1-2	CASSEQALYGYTF
TRBV4-1	TRBJ2-4	CASSQDGRGTIDIQYF
TRBV12-3/TRBV12-4	TRBJ1-1	CASSARGTGDTEAFF
TRBV5-5	TRBJ1-6	CASSPAGQSSYNSPLHF
TRBV11-2	TRBJ2-7	CASSSRADTRSSYEQYF
TRBV20-1	TRBJ1-1	CSAYDTLNTEAFF
TRBV20-1	TRBJ1-4	CSAYNRGDEKLFF
TRBV7-3	TRBJ2-5	CASSLWGEKTQYF
TRBV15	TRBJ2-7	CATSRGGTESSYEQYF
TRBV30	TRBJ2-5	CARSAQQKETQYF
TRBV19	TRBJ2-2	CAGSIEAGYTGELFF
TRBV27	TRBJ2-5	CASSDYKETQYF
TRBV3-1	TRBJ1-3	CASSLGLYGNTIYF